This is a list of T cell receptor beta chains from one sample in a study of blood T cell repertoires in COVID-19. Measured with immunoSEQ multiplex PCR; TCRdb has only the in-frame clones, and not every one. There are some 48,000 clones in the sample; around 90% occur only once, and around 20% lies in the top ten. The sample consisted of peripheral blood. The origin of the receptors is a man between 65 and 79 years old with active COVID-19. Both conserved end residues are part of each CDR3.

V gene	J gene	CDR3 protein
TRBV29-1	TRBJ1-2	CSVEDRRTGEWTDGYTF
TRBV28	TRBJ2-6	CASSQTGSGANVLTF
TRBV5-4	TRBJ1-1	CASSFRGSTEAFF
TRBV7-2	TRBJ2-3	CASSFSGGTDTQYF
TRBV7-2	TRBJ1-1	CASSEQGNTEAFF
TRBV19	TRBJ2-5	CASRGQGSGRVETQYF
TRBV5-4	TRBJ2-1	CASSFNTGYNEQFF
TRBV29-1	TRBJ2-1	CSALEAGAPREQFF
TRBV6-5	TRBJ1-2	CASSYSVEGVSYGYTF
TRBV28	TRBJ1-1	CASSRGGARNTEAFF
TRBV28	TRBJ1-1	CASSFPLGEDVGEAFF
TRBV7-8	TRBJ2-1	CASSPRTGGWVF
TRBV6-5	TRBJ1-1	CASRRAFNGDTEAFF
TRBV5-1	TRBJ1-4	CASSYRESNEKLFF
TRBV6-2/TRBV6-3	TRBJ2-1	CASSSILSSYNEQFF
TRBV19	TRBJ1-2	CASSTLDSYYGYTF
TRBV11-2	TRBJ2-1	CASSLSGTGGWNEQFF
TRBV7-9	TRBJ2-7	CASSYGGSSYEQYF
TRBV13	TRBJ2-1	CASSLWASGSFNEQFF
TRBV12-3/TRBV12-4	TRBJ2-3	CASSFPGDTQYF
TRBV19	TRBJ2-3	CASYSAQRGDTQYF
TRBV29-1	TRBJ2-7	CSVLEQMISYEQYF
TRBV12-3/TRBV12-4	TRBJ1-2	CASSLAGLGGYTF
TRBV9	TRBJ2-3	CASSDRDRGPQDTQYF
TRBV24-1	TRBJ2-1	CATSDFTLAGGNEQFF
TRBV6-2/TRBV6-3	TRBJ2-7	CASSDRGYEQYF
TRBV18	TRBJ1-5	CASSPGEGSDQPQHF
TRBV5-6	TRBJ1-6	CASSPGTGPSPLHF
TRBV6-6	TRBJ1-4	CASNFRGGEKLFF